This TCR beta chain was recovered during a study of T-cell reconstitution after alpha-beta-depleted transplantation in children. This clonotype was recorded a few times. This CDR3 has 16 amino acids. The V gene's germline CDR1 is SEHNR and CDR2 FQNEAQ (reference sequence). Trimming stripped 5 bases from V and 2 bases from J, with 17 bases between. Unique molecular identifiers were used in preparing the TCRbeta library. MiXCR, run by TCRdb on the PCR reads, gives a single entry per CDR3 protein. There are about 610,000 distinct CDR3 sequences in the sample; roughly a tenth occur only once, and 3.5% to 5% lies in the top ten.

The chain employs TRBV7-9 and TRBJ2-3; tentative D call: TRBD2 (6 bases). The receptor comes from a human donor who donated a stem cell graft to a child with acute myeloid leukemia. The sequencing used PBMCs from the stem cell graft donor, collected from the stem cell graft. The CDR3 region is CASSPAPGLSTDTQYF. The CDR3 nucleotides are TGTGCCAGCAGCCCCGCTCCGGGACTTTCCACAGATACGCAGTATTTT. The variable domain in full, with the rest retrieved from reference TRBV7-9 and TRBJ2-3, is DTGVSQNPRHKITKRGQNVTFRCDPISEHNRLYWYRQTLGQGPEFLTYFQNEAQLEKSRLLSDRFSAERPKGSFSTLEIQRTEQGDSAMYLCASSPAPGLSTDTQYFGPGTRLTVL.